What follows are 28 T cell receptor beta chains derived from one specimen sequenced in a study of T cell responses to AZD1222 COVID-19 vaccine. Assay used: immunoSEQ multiplex PCR; TCRdb lists only in-frame clones, some missing. Counted here are about 160,000 clones, more than 80% occurring once; the ten biggest clones make up 6% to 8%. The sequenced sample was peripheral blood, obtained on day 0 of AZD1222 vaccination. Every receptor here comes from an adult in good health.

The chain uses TRBV12-3 or TRBV12-4 and TRBJ2-1; the D gene is possibly TRBD2 (6 bases). The length of the CDR3 is 13 residues. The V gene lost 6 bases and the J gene lost 12 bases, with 18 bases spanning the gap. CDR3 amino acids: CASSYERAGWQFF. The CDR3 coding sequence is TGTGCCAGCAGCTACGAAAGGGCGGGATGGCAGTTCTTC.

This chain joins TRBV9 and TRBJ2-1; D may be TRBD2 (6 bases). Trimming took off 0 bases at V and 12 bases at J, with 16 bases between the two ends. The CDR3 loop spans 14 amino acids. CDR1 and CDR2 from the germline V gene are SGDLS and YYNGEE. CDR3 sequence reads: CASSVGGESSWQFF. The CDR3 DNA reads TGTGCCAGCAGCGTAGGGGGGGAATCCTCTTGGCAGTTCTTC.

The rearrangement joins TRBV28 to TRBJ1-5; D remains ambiguous. The V gene lost 4 bases and the J gene lost 4 bases, with 5 bases spanning the gap. This CDR3 has 12 residues. Per the germline V gene, CDR1 is MDHEN and CDR2 is SYDVKM. The CDR3 region has the DNA TGTGCCAGCAGTTACGGGAATCAGCCCCAGCATTTT. Residues: CASSYGNQPQHF.

The chain has TRBV5-6 and TRBJ2-1, with TRBD2 as a possible D gene (5 bases). Trimming shortened V by 4 bases and J by 8 bases, and 10 bases separated the two germline ends. The CDR3 runs to 12 residues. Germline V gene data show CDR1 as SGHDT and CDR2 as YYEEEE. The CDR3 DNA follows: TGTGCCAGCAGCATAACTAGGGATGAGCAGTTCTTC. Translating gives CASSITRDEQFF. Full variable domain (rest looked up from reference TRBV5-6 and TRBJ2-1): DAGVTQSPTHLIKTRGQQVTLRCSPKSGHDTVSWYQQALGQGPQFIFQYYEEEERQRGNFPDRFSGHQFPNYSSELNVNALLLGDSALYLCASSITRDEQFFGPGTRLTVL.

The rearrangement joins TRBV9 to TRBJ2-5, with 8 bases aligning to TRBD1. CDR3 length equals 16 residues. Looked up from germline, CDR1 is SGDLS and CDR2 is YYNGEE. The V segment lost 0 bases and the J segment 3 bases; nucleotides outside the gene matches: 7. Here the CDR3 DNA reads TGTGCCAGCAGCGTAGATGGGACAGGCCAGAAAGAGACCCAGTACTTC. This gives the protein CASSVDGTGQKETQYF.

CDR3 sequence reads: CASSELYPSYEQYF. The CDR3 bases are TGTGCCAGCAGTGAATTATACCCATCATACGAGCAGTACTTC. The V gene is TRBV6-1, the J gene TRBJ2-7; no definite D call. Germline loops: CDR1 MNHNS, CDR2 SASEGT. This CDR3 spans 14 amino acids. The V gene lost 2 bases and the J gene lost 4 bases, with 12 bases spanning the gap.

This clone was seen only once. The J gene is TRBJ2-3, the V gene TRBV19; 9 bases map to TRBD2. The J segment lost 4 bases and the V segment lost 5 bases, leaving 7 bases of the junction unmatched. The length of the CDR3 is 15 residues. The germline V gene encodes CDR1 LNHDA and CDR2 SQIVND (reference sequence). Here the CDR3 reads CASSFTSGPSDTQYF. The CDR3 bases are TGTGCCAGTAGTTTCACTAGCGGGCCGTCAGATACGCAGTATTTT.

This clone has only one observation. The chain links TRBV12-3 or TRBV12-4 to TRBJ2-7; D may be TRBD1 or TRBD2 (5 bases each). The length of the CDR3 is 11 residues. The V gene lost 5 bases and the J gene lost 6 bases, with 8 bases spanning the gap. The CDR3 reads CASSVGGEQYF. The CDR3 DNA reads TGTGCCAGCAGTGTTGGGGGCGAGCAGTACTTC.

The genes are TRBV7-9 and TRBJ1-4, with unresolved D. From germline, CDR1 is SEHNR and CDR2 FQNEAQ (reference sequence). V lost 10 bases to trimming and J lost 1 base, with 13 bases between them. The CDR3 length is 14 residues. The CDR3 bases are TGTGCCACCAGTCCACCTCGAACTAATGAAAAACTGTTTTTT. Translating it yields CATSPPRTNEKLFF.

The gene calls are TRBV12-5 and TRBJ1-5; D gene unclear. This CDR3 contains 14 residues. Per germline, CDR1 LGHNT and CDR2 FRNRAP. V was trimmed by 2 bases and J by 4 bases, leaving 9 bases between them. The DNA for the CDR3 is TGTGCTAGTGGTTTGAACTGGGGTAATCAGCCCCAGCATTTT. It codes for CASGLNWGNQPQHF. Full variable domain (remainder filled in from reference TRBV12-5 and TRBJ1-5): DARVTQTPRHKVTEMGQEVTMRCQPILGHNTVFWYRQTMMQGLELLAYFRNRAPLDDSGMPKDRFSAEMPDATLATLKIQPSEPRDSAVYFCASGLNWGNQPQHFGDGTRLSIL.

The chain uses TRBV5-4 and TRBJ2-2; D is possibly TRBD2 (5 bases). The CDR3 has 16 amino acids. V was shortened by 1 base and J by 1 base, with 11 bases between the two germline ends. The germline V gene has CDR1 SGHNT and CDR2 YYREEE (reference sequence). This CDR3 reads CASSLRGYENTGELFF. The CDR3 bases are TGTGCCAGCAGCTTGAGAGGGTATGAGAACACCGGGGAGCTGTTTTTT.

The gene calls are TRBV6-4 and TRBJ1-1; no definite D call. V was clipped by 8 bases and J by 11 bases, with 15 bases between them. Germline assignment: CDR1 MRHNA and CDR2 SNTAGT. This CDR3 is 11 amino acids long. CDR3 protein: CASLGRGGAFF. Here the CDR3 DNA reads TGTGCCAGCTTGGGTCGTGGAGGGGCTTTCTTT.

The rearrangement uses TRBV2 and TRBJ2-7; D gene uncertain. Germline V lookup: CDR1 SNHLY, CDR2 FYNNEI. The CDR3 length is 13 residues. V was pared by 7 bases and J by 1 base, with 11 bases between. CDR3 DNA: TGTGCCAGCAACCAACAGAATTCCTACGAGCAGTACGTC. Translation: CASNQQNSYEQYV.

The J gene is TRBJ1-1, the V gene TRBV7-3; tentatively, D is TRBD1 (6 bases). V dropped 4 bases and J dropped 0 bases, with 12 bases sitting between them. The CDR3 sequence is 15 residues long. Per the germline V gene, CDR1 is SGHTA and CDR2 is FQGTGA. The CDR3 DNA follows: TGTGCCAGCAGCTCCTTGGGACAAGTGAACACTGAAGCTTTCTTT. Protein product: CASSSLGQVNTEAFF.

The chain combines TRBV6-6 with TRBJ2-7, with D perhaps matching TRBD1 (6 bases). The germline V gene encodes CDR1 MNHNY and CDR2 SVGAGI (reference sequence). V lost 4 bases and J lost 12, with 19 bases in between. The CDR3 is 13 residues long. CDR3 amino acids: CASSLDPRQASYF. The CDR3 DNA is TGTGCCAGCAGTTTAGACCCTCGACAGGCTTCGTACTTC.

J is TRBJ2-1 and V is TRBV28, with a possible D match to TRBD2 (5 bases). V shed 3 bases and J shed 2 bases, with 14 bases lying between them. The germline gives CDR1 MDHEN, CDR2 SYDVKM. This CDR3 spans 16 amino acids. The CDR3 protein is CASSFLVERTYNEQFF. The CDR3 DNA reads TGTGCCAGCAGTTTTCTGGTGGAGCGGACCTACAATGAGCAGTTCTTC.

The rearrangement joins TRBV29-1 to TRBJ1-1; TRBD1 might be the D (5 bases). Germline CDR1 reads SQVTM; CDR2 reads ANQGSEA. V lost 7 bases, J lost 2 bases, and 20 bases lay in between. The CDR3 has 15 residues. In DNA form, the CDR3 reads TGCAGCGGAAGAAAGGGGAGTGGCGTAAACACTGAAGCTTTCTTT. The encoded protein is CSGRKGSGVNTEAFF.

The rearrangement joins TRBV19 to TRBJ1-5; D is possibly TRBD1 (5 bases). V was clipped by 7 bases and J by 4 bases, with 23 bases between them. Germline V gives CDR1 LNHDA, CDR2 SQIVND (reference sequence). CDR3 length: 17 residues. Here the CDR3 DNA reads TGTGCCAGTAAGGCGTCGGCAGGGAGGTTTGAAAATCAGCCCCAGCATTTT. Its protein product is CASKASAGRFENQPQHF.

This clone showed up just once. The V gene is TRBV6-5, the J gene TRBJ2-5, with TRBD1 identical over 9 bases. The germline V gene encodes CDR1 MNHEY and CDR2 SVGAGI. With 6 bases clipped from V and 5 bases from J, the junction kept 7 bases outside the gene matches. The CDR3 is 14 residues long. The CDR3 protein is CASRHTGGGETQYF. The CDR3 coding sequence is TGTGCCAGCAGACACACAGGGGGCGGGGAGACCCAGTACTTC.

This chain links TRBV10-2 with TRBJ2-1; unclear D gene. The length of the CDR3 is 16 residues. V was trimmed by 1 base and J by 0 bases, leaving 10 bases between them. CDR1 is WSHSY and CDR2 is SAAADI in the germline V gene. The CDR3 DNA follows: TGCGCCAGCAGTGAGTTGGGCGGAAGCTCCTACAATGAGCAGTTCTTC. As protein: CASSELGGSSYNEQFF.

This chain uses TRBV27 with TRBJ2-2, with D unresolved. Germline V gene sequence: CDR1 MNHEY, CDR2 SMNVEV (reference sequence). V was shortened by 5 bases and J by 7 bases, with 17 bases between the two germline ends. This CDR3 is built from 15 residues. The CDR3 DNA follows: TGTGCCAGCAGTCCCCCCCGACCCTCGGTCGGGGAGCTGTTTTTT. Amino acids: CASSPPRPSVGELFF.

As for this clone: A read error may account for a junction end that differs from germline. The rearrangement uses TRBV9 and TRBJ1-2; 11 bases agree with TRBD1. Looked up from germline, CDR1 is SGDLS and CDR2 is YYNGEE. The CDR3 runs 18 residues. This CDR3 is CASSYSGTGGGKDYDYTF. In nucleotides, the CDR3 is TGTGCCAGCAGCTACTCCGGGACAGGGGGAGGTAAGGACTATGACTACACCTTC. The full variable domain, with the rest looked up from reference TRBV9 and TRBJ1-2, is DSGVTQTPKHLITATGQRVTLRCSPRSGDLSVYWYQQSLDQGLQFLIQYYNGEERAKGNILERFSAQQFPDLHSELNLSSLELGDSALYFCASSYSGTGGGKDYDYTFGSGTRLTVV.

V is TRBV5-1 and J is TRBJ1-6, with D possibly being TRBD1 (5 bases). In germline, CDR1 is SGHRS, CDR2 YFSETQ. This CDR3 spans 17 amino acids. V dropped 0 bases and J dropped 0 bases, with 10 bases sitting between them. In nucleotides, the CDR3 is TGCGCCAGCAGCTTGGTAGGGGCGAGCTCCTATAATTCACCCCTCCACTTT. Translating gives CASSLVGASSYNSPLHF.

V gene TRBV4-1 combines with J gene TRBJ2-7; 16 bases match TRBD2. This CDR3 has 15 residues. The V and J ends lost 3 bases and 6 bases, in that order; junction bases with no gene match: 2. CDR1 and CDR2 from the germline V gene are MGHRA and YSYEKL. The CDR3 spells CASSQGLAGGVEQYV. The CDR3 DNA reads as TGCGCCAGCAGCCAGGGACTAGCGGGGGGGGTCGAGCAGTACGTC.

This clone was seen a handful of times. This sequence joins TRBV5-4 and TRBJ2-2; 12 bases are shared with TRBD2. The CDR3 contains 18 residues. V shed 4 bases and J 6 bases; nucleotides not matched to a gene: 13. The germline V gene has CDR1 SGHNT and CDR2 YYREEE (reference sequence). The CDR3: CASSGGSLAGGPAGELFF. CDR3 DNA: TGTGCCAGCAGCGGCGGTAGCCTAGCGGGGGGGCCGGCCGGGGAGCTGTTTTTT.

The V gene is TRBV19, the J gene TRBJ1-2; D uncertain. Trimming left V 6 bases short and J 5 bases short, with 16 bases between. Germline-derived CDR1 and CDR2 are LNHDA and SQIVND (reference sequence). The CDR3 spans 14 residues. The CDR3 coding sequence is TGTGCCAGTAGCCTGGGAGGGCTGCTTTATGGCTACACCTTC. Translation gives CASSLGGLLYGYTF.

The chain recombines TRBV6-1 with TRBJ1-6; D ambiguous. This CDR3 has 15 amino acids. V lost 3 bases and J lost 5, with 11 bases in between. CDR1 and CDR2 from the germline V gene are MNHNS and SASEGT. The CDR3 loop is CASSDRQRHNSPLHF. The CDR3 DNA reads TGTGCCAGCAGTGACAGGCAACGCCATAATTCACCCCTCCACTTT.

This chain connects TRBV4-3 to TRBJ2-7; a possible D gene is TRBD2 (7 bases). CDR3 length equals 16 residues. In germline, CDR1 is LGHNA, CDR2 YSLEER. Trimming took 0 bases from V and 0 from J, leaving 12 bases between them. The CDR3 nucleotides are TGCGCCAGCAGCCAAGATCCGGGGGGCAGCTCCTACGAGCAGTACTTC. Amino acids: CASSQDPGGSSYEQYF.